This TCR beta chain came from a study of CD8 T cells in Susac syndrome. Points from the study as a whole: CD8+ clonal expansion in Susac peaked in TEMRA cells and active patients. In total CD8+ repertoires, fewer than 20 Susac-specific public clones were found, and in CD8+ TEMRA repertoires, about five were found.

This clonotype was observed once. The antigen remains unidentified. RNA in amounts of roughly 0.5 to 1 ug was reverse transcribed with random hexamers. TCRdb itself ran the immunoSEQ multiplex PCR reads through MiXCR, one entry per CDR3 protein. Of under 95,000 distinct CDR3 sequences listed, approximately 95% are singletons. The CDR3 length is 10 residues. V lost 3 bases, J lost 9 bases, and 9 bases lay in between. Germline V gene data show CDR1 as DFQATT and CDR2 as SNEGSKA (reference sequence). This chain connects TRBV20-1 to TRBJ2-7, with D possibly matching TRBD2 (6 bases). The receptor was isolated from a human donor with Susac syndrome. The sequenced material came from CD8+ T cells from PBMCs. CDR3 DNA sequence: TGCAGTGCTAGCTCCGGGGGGCAGTACTTC. Its protein product is CSASSGGQYF.